These 23 T cell receptor beta chains originate from one sample sequenced in a study of T cell responses to AZD1222 COVID-19 vaccine. Method: immunoSEQ multiplex PCR; TCRdb's copy keeps in-frame clones and lacks some. The table has about 140,000 clones, 88% seen once. The specimen was peripheral blood, collected 28 days after the second AZD1222 dose. Receptor source: an adult who received the AZD1222 COVID-19 vaccine.

The chain employs TRBV28 and TRBJ1-3; no clear D gene. Trimming removed 5 bases from V and 0 bases from J, with 5 bases in between. The CDR3 runs to 13 residues. CDR1 MDHEN and CDR2 SYDVKM come from the germline V gene. CDR3 amino acids: CASSRVSGNTIYF. The CDR3, as DNA: TGTGCCAGCAGTCGCGTCTCTGGAAACACCATATATTTT.

The gene calls are TRBV5-1 and TRBJ2-1; 8 bases align to TRBD1. The germline CDR1 and CDR2 sequences are SGHRS and YFSETQ. This CDR3 is built from 13 residues. The trim removed 2 bases at V and 10 bases at J, leaving 5 bases unmatched. The CDR3 protein is CASSFGQGLEQFF. The DNA of the CDR3 is TGCGCCAGCAGCTTTGGACAGGGCCTGGAGCAGTTCTTC.

The V call is TRBV4-2, the J call TRBJ1-1, with a weak D call TRBD1 (5 bases). The CDR3 has 14 amino acids. CDR1 is LGHNA and CDR2 is YNFKEQ in the germline V gene. The V gene lost 5 bases and the J gene lost 1 base, with 11 bases spanning the gap. The CDR3 protein is CASSTGPRNTEAFF. Here the CDR3 DNA reads TGTGCCAGCAGCACGGGACCGAGGAACACTGAAGCTTTCTTT.

The chain has TRBV10-2 and TRBJ1-6; D gene ambiguous. With 6 bases removed from V and 6 bases from J, the gap between germline ends came to 6 bases. Germline assignment: CDR1 WSHSY and CDR2 SAAADI. The CDR3 totals 12 residues. The CDR3 loop reads CASSPTNSPLHF. The DNA for the CDR3 is TGCGCCAGCAGCCCGACTAATTCACCCCTCCACTTT.

V gene TRBV2 combines with J gene TRBJ2-7; 7 nucleotides agree with TRBD1. Germline lookup yields CDR1 SNHLY and CDR2 FYNNEI. This CDR3 spans 15 amino acids. The V gene end was trimmed by 6 bases and the J gene end by 5 bases; junction bases not matched to a gene: 13. The CDR3 DNA follows: TGTGCCAGCAGACCCACGACTGCGACAGGGCACGAGCAGTACTTC. This gives the protein CASRPTTATGHEQYF.

The rearrangement joins TRBV7-9 to TRBJ2-2; the D call may be TRBD1 or TRBD2 (5 bases each). The CDR3 is 18 residues long. V shed 3 bases and J shed 5 bases, with 22 bases lying between them. Germline CDR1 reads SEHNR; CDR2 reads FQNEAQ (reference sequence). DNA for the CDR3: TGTGCCAGCAGCTTCGGGATGGAGAGGGGCGCGGAGACCGGGGAGCTGTTTTTT. Protein product: CASSFGMERGAETGELFF. The complete variable domain, with remaining parts taken from reference TRBV7-9 and TRBJ2-2, reads DTGVSQNPRHKITKRGQNVTFRCDPISEHNRLYWYRQTLGQGPEFLTYFQNEAQLEKSRLLSDRFSAERPKGSFSTLEIQRTEQGDSAMYLCASSFGMERGAETGELFFGEGSRLTVL.

The CDR3 is CASRAEVMDTQYF. The CDR3 DNA is TGTGCCAGCAGGGCGGAGGTAATGGATACGCAGTATTTT. The V gene is TRBV2, the J gene TRBJ2-3, with D tentatively TRBD2 (5 bases). V lost 6 bases and J 6 bases, leaving 13 bases between the germline ends. Germline V CDR1 and CDR2: SNHLY, FYNNEI. The CDR3 is 13 residues long.

The J gene is TRBJ1-2, the V gene TRBV19, with 7 bases identical to TRBD1. The CDR3 runs to 13 residues. The V gene's germline CDR1 is LNHDA and CDR2 SQIVND (reference sequence). Trimming cost V 8 bases and J 3 bases; bases outside gene matches: 6. CDR3 amino acids: CASLGGRHYGYTF. In DNA form, the CDR3 reads TGTGCCAGTCTAGGGGGCAGACACTATGGCTACACCTTC.

The chain couples TRBV28 to TRBJ1-1; D perhaps matches TRBD1 (5 bases). Germline V lookup: CDR1 MDHEN, CDR2 SYDVKM. CDR3 size: 12 residues. V lost 7 bases and J lost 7, with 13 bases in between. The CDR3 here is CASNWGRVEAFF. Written as DNA, the CDR3 is TGTGCCAGCAACTGGGGGAGGGTTGAAGCTTTCTTT.

With respect to this clone: Its ends do not fully match the called genes, so a read error is possible. The chain carries TRBV5-1 and TRBJ1-6; TRBD1 matches at 8 bases. The germline V gene encodes CDR1 SGHRS and CDR2 YFSETQ. The CDR3 runs to 14 residues. Here the CDR3 DNA reads TGCGCCAGCAGCCCCGAAGGACAGGGTTCATCCCTCCACTTT. Its protein is CASSPEGQGSSLHF.

This chain connects TRBV7-3 to TRBJ2-3, with 13 bases that match TRBD2. This CDR3 has 17 amino acids. V trimming: 2 bases; J trimming: 2 bases; junction bases outside the gene matches: 4. Germline V lookup: CDR1 SGHTA, CDR2 FQGTGA. The CDR3 protein is CASSLGLAGEYTDTQYF. DNA for the CDR3: TGTGCCAGCAGCTTAGGACTAGCGGGGGAGTACACAGATACGCAGTATTTT.

This clone was recorded once. The V gene is TRBV20-1, the J gene TRBJ2-2, with D tentatively TRBD2 (6 bases). From germline, CDR1 is DFQATT and CDR2 SNEGSKA (reference sequence). The V and J ends lost 3 bases and 3 bases respectively, with 14 bases between them. CDR3 length: 15 amino acids. In DNA, the CDR3 is TGCAGTGCTAGTGATCGCGGCGGGGACACCGGGGAGCTGTTTTTT. It codes for CSASDRGGDTGELFF.

The rearrangement uses TRBV10-3 and TRBJ2-4; weak D call: TRBD2 (7 bases). Looked up from germline, CDR1 is ENHRY and CDR2 is SYGVKD. The CDR3 spans 15 residues. Trimming stripped 6 bases from V and 2 bases from J, with 14 bases between. CDR3 sequence: CAIRPEGGPKNIQYF. CDR3 sequence (DNA): TGTGCCATCAGGCCTGAGGGGGGGCCCAAAAACATTCAGTACTTC.

The J gene is TRBJ2-3, the V gene TRBV19; 9 nucleotides align to TRBD1. The ends lost 5 bases at V and 4 bases at J; junction bases unmatched: 10. The V gene's germline CDR1 is LNHDA and CDR2 SQIVND (reference sequence). The CDR3 has 16 residues. Written as DNA, the CDR3 is TGTGCCAGTAGTCCTTTGGGGGACAGGGTGGCAGATACGCAGTATTTT. This sequence encodes CASSPLGDRVADTQYF.

The gene calls are TRBV12-3 or TRBV12-4 and TRBJ2-7; D perhaps matches TRBD1 (6 bases). This CDR3 has 13 amino acids. V lost 6 bases, J lost 1 base, and 10 bases lay in between. The CDR3: CASRTGTSYEQYF. CDR3 nucleotides: TGTGCCAGCAGGACCGGGACATCCTACGAGCAGTACTTC.

V gene TRBV12-3 or TRBV12-4 combines with J gene TRBJ1-2; D gene ambiguous. With 5 bases removed from V and 5 bases from J, the gap between germline ends came to 12 bases. This CDR3 is built from 13 residues. CDR3 sequence reads: CASSIMGSYGYTF. As DNA, the CDR3 is TGTGCCAGCAGTATCATGGGTAGTTATGGCTACACCTTC.

In this sample, this clone turned up a few times. V is TRBV5-1 and J is TRBJ1-3; no firm D call. CDR1 is SGHRS and CDR2 is YFSETQ in the germline V gene. The CDR3 runs to 14 residues. The germline V and J ends were trimmed by 0 bases and 5 bases, with 9 bases remaining between them. The CDR3 loop is CASSLGQTRNTIYF. The DNA of the CDR3 is TGCGCCAGCAGCTTGGGACAAACCAGAAACACCATATATTTT.

The chain recombines TRBV29-1 with TRBJ2-6, with TRBD1 matching over 11 bases. The CDR3 has 15 residues. Germline V gives CDR1 SQVTM, CDR2 ANQGSEA. Germline trimming cut 4 bases from V and 3 bases from J; bases unmatched to any gene: 2. The CDR3 coding sequence is TGCAGCGTTGGGACAGGGGGCTTTGGGGCCAACGTCCTGACTTTC. Amino acid sequence: CSVGTGGFGANVLTF.

The chain couples TRBV3-1 (or the pseudogene TRBV3-2) to TRBJ1-5; the D is unclear. The V end lost 3 bases, the J end lost 4 bases, and 4 bases lay between the germline ends. The germline V gene has CDR1 LGHDT and CDR2 YNNKEL (reference sequence). The CDR3 covers 12 residues. CDR3 in amino acids: CASSHENQPQHF. The DNA of the CDR3 is TGTGCCAGCAGCCATGAGAATCAGCCCCAGCATTTT.

The CDR3 loop reads CASSFPLRGRTYEQYF. Written as DNA, the CDR3 is TGTGCCAGCAGCTTCCCCCTCCGGGGCAGAACCTACGAGCAGTACTTC. The genes are TRBV7-2 and TRBJ2-7; D may correspond to TRBD1 or TRBD2 (5 bases each). V was pared by 3 bases and J by 2 bases, with 17 bases between. The CDR3 is 16 amino acids. CDR1 and CDR2 (germline): SGHTA, FQGNSA.

The chain is built from TRBV28 and TRBJ1-1; a weak D match, TRBD1 (6 bases). Trimming pared 4 bases from V and 0 bases from J, leaving 18 bases between. CDR3 size: 17 residues. Per germline, CDR1 MDHEN and CDR2 SYDVKM. CDR3 nucleotide sequence: TGTGCCAGCAGTTCACCGGGGGCAGGGCTTCTGAACACTGAAGCTTTCTTT. Amino acids: CASSSPGAGLLNTEAFF.

Ten or more counts support this clone. The rearrangement joins TRBV29-1 to TRBJ1-4; D not resolved. Germline assignment: CDR1 SQVTM and CDR2 ANQGSEA. V lost 5 bases to trimming and J lost 10 bases, with 11 bases between them. The CDR3 extends over 11 amino acids. The CDR3 region has the DNA TGCAGCGTTAAGTCCGTTGGAAAACTGTTTTTT. Amino acids: CSVKSVGKLFF.

This clone was seen just once. CDR3 coding DNA: TGTGCCAGCAGCCGAGAGCCCTCCTACGAGCAGTACTTC. It codes for CASSREPSYEQYF. The chain carries TRBV7-8 and TRBJ2-7, with D unresolved. Germline V gene data show CDR1 as SGHVS and CDR2 as FQNEAQ. Trimming took 5 bases from V and 0 from J, leaving 8 bases between them. This CDR3 is built from 13 residues. The full variable domain, its missing parts supplied by reference TRBV7-8 and TRBJ2-7, is GAGVSQSPRYKVAKRGQDVALRCDPISGHVSLFWYQQALGQGPEFLTYFQNEAQLDKSGLPSDRFFAERPEGSVSTLKIQRTQQEDSAVYLCASSREPSYEQYFGPGTRLTVT.